The 7 T cell receptor beta chains given below trace back to one sample, sequenced in a study of T cell repertoires in cytomegalovirus infection. Which antigens these TCRs recognize remains unknown. A single record per CDR3 protein comes from TCRdb applying MiXCR to the reads. Among some 70,000 distinct CDR3 sequences listed, roughly 20% were seen once. What was sequenced was PBMCs, sequenced either directly or after in vitro stimulation (not recorded which). These receptors were obtained from a human donor in good health (CMV status not recorded). Some clones in this sample may be carry-over from other donors' samples.

This clonotype was seen at least ten times. This sequence joins TRBV10-3 and TRBJ2-1, with TRBD1 matching 10 bases. This CDR3 region has 14 residues. Germline CDR1 ENHRY, CDR2 SYGVKD. V trimming: 6 bases; J trimming: 5 bases; junction bases outside the gene matches: 4. The CDR3 spells CAIRPGQGNNEQFF. The CDR3, as DNA: TGTGCCATCAGACCGGGACAGGGGAACAATGAGCAGTTCTTC.

This clonotype occurred a few times. The CDR3 loop reads CSVEERLAVSGETQYF. In DNA, the CDR3 is TGCAGCGTTGAAGAACGACTAGCGGTGTCAGGGGAGACCCAGTACTTC. This rearrangement joins TRBV29-1 to TRBJ2-5; 9 bases map to TRBD2. Per the germline V gene, CDR1 is SQVTM and CDR2 is ANQGSEA. CDR3 length: 16 residues. The V segment lost 0 bases and the J segment 5 bases; nucleotides outside the gene matches: 10. The full variable domain, its missing parts supplied by reference TRBV29-1 and TRBJ2-5, is SAVISQKPSRDICQRGTSLTIQCQVDSQVTMMFWYRQQPGQSLTLIATANQGSEATYESGFVIDKFPISRPNLTFSTLTVSNMSPEDSSIYLCSVEERLAVSGETQYFGPGTRLLVL.

The table lists this clonotype with a few counts. The CDR3 DNA sequence: TGTGCCAGCAGCTCGACAGGGGGTTTCTACGAGCAGTACGTC. Its translation is CASSSTGGFYEQYV. The chain links TRBV6-1 to TRBJ2-7; 9 nucleotides align to TRBD1. V was pared by 6 bases and J by 3 bases, with 6 bases of the junction left unmatched. Germline V lookup: CDR1 MNHNS, CDR2 SASEGT. The CDR3 extends over 14 amino acids.

The chain employs TRBV20-1 and TRBJ1-6; 7 positions match TRBD1. This CDR3 comprises 15 residues. In germline, CDR1 is DFQATT, CDR2 SNEGSKA (reference sequence). Trimming at V came to 2 bases and at J to 7 bases, leaving 8 bases not matched to a gene. The CDR3 DNA reads as TGCAGTGCTAGACCAACAGGGGAAGGGAATTCACCCCTCCACTTT. This encodes CSARPTGEGNSPLHF.

The CDR3 spells CAISVKGGETQYF. Here the CDR3 DNA reads TGTGCCATCAGTGTAAAGGGGGGAGAGACCCAGTACTTC. The chain carries TRBV10-3 and TRBJ2-5; the D call may be TRBD1 or TRBD2 (6 bases each). The V end lost 4 bases, the J end lost 4 bases, and 10 bases lay between the germline ends. The CDR3 runs to 13 residues. Germline values: CDR1 ENHRY, CDR2 SYGVKD.

The chain joins TRBV7-8 to TRBJ2-2; 7 nucleotides match TRBD1. The junction had 16 bases not matched to a gene; V was cut back by 2 bases and J by 1 base. The CDR3 totals 20 residues. Per germline, CDR1 SGHVS and CDR2 FQNEAQ. The CDR3 coding sequence is TGTGCCAGCAGCTTACCAGGGGGATTCGAAAAACCTATGAACACCGGGGAGCTGTTTTTT. Translation: CASSLPGGFEKPMNTGELFF.

This clonotype was detected only a few times. The V call is TRBV7-6, the J call TRBJ2-7; 9 positions agree with TRBD2. Unmatched junction bases numbered 12, after V lost 1 base and J lost 5 bases. Germline V gene sequence: CDR1 SGHVS, CDR2 FNYEAQ. This CDR3 has 17 amino acids. The CDR3 is CASSLGLDSGRGNEQYF. The DNA of the CDR3 is TGTGCCAGCAGCTTAGGGCTAGATAGCGGGAGAGGTAACGAGCAGTACTTC.